This T cell receptor (beta chain) was recovered during a study of T cells in Graves' hyperthyroidism and ophthalmopathy. This clonotype showed up many times. Germline and junction disagree at one end, which may indicate a read error. Germline CDR1 SGHAT, CDR2 FQNNGV. This CDR3 has 16 residues. Authors of the study amplified TCR beta CDR3 regions from RNA transcripts. First-round RT-PCR of the TCR CDR3 relied on the HTBI primer set. TCRdb ran MiXCR on the multiplex PCR reads and lists one entry per CDR3 protein. The sample lists about 210,000 distinct CDR3 sequences, approximately 17% seen once, with approximately 50% in the top ten.

The material sequenced was blood. The J gene is TRBJ2-1, the V gene TRBV11-2, with unresolved D. The sequence derives from a man aged 45 to 65 with Graves' hyperthyroidism. The CDR3 protein is CASSLVRGGTYNERFF. CDR3 DNA: TGTGCCAGCAGCTTAGTCCGAGGCGGCACCTACAATGAGCGGTTCTTC. Based on the CDR3 plus reference TRBV11-2 and TRBJ2-1, the full variable domain is EAGVAQSPRYKIIEKRQSVAFWCNPISGHATLYWYQQILGQGPKLLIQFQNNGVVDDSQLPKDRFSAERLKGVDSTLKIQPAKLEDSAVYLCASSLVRGGTYNERFFGPGTRLTVL.